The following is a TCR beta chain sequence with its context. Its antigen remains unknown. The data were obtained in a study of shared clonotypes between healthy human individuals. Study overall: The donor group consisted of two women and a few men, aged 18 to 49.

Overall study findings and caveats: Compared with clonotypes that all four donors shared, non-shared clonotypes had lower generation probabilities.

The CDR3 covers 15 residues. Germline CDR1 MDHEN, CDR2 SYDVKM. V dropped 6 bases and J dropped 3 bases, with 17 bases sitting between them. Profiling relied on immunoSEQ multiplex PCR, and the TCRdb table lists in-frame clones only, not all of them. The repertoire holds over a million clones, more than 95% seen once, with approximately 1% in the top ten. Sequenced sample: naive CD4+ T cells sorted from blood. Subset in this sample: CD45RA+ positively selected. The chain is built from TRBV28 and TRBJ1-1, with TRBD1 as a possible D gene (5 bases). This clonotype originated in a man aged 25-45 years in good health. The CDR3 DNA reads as TGTGCCAGCAGGGGGACGGGGTCAAGAGACACTGAAGCTTTCTTT. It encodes CASRGTGSRDTEAFF.